The 8 T cell receptor beta chains listed next were all sequenced from one sample in a study of graft-versus-host responses after intestinal transplantation. TCRdb keeps only in-frame clones here, not all; method: immunoSEQ multiplex PCR. The data contain over 9,000 clones, roughly three quarters of them seen just once; the ten biggest clones take up around 21%. Researchers processed graft tissue to release intraepithelial and lamina propria lymphocytes. Here the sequenced sample was ileum tissue, taken around 440 days after intestinal transplantation. The receptors here all came from a human patient who received an intestinal transplant, so some T cells may come from the graft donor.

Comments on this clone: Because the CDR3's place on the DNA is in doubt, the DNA is left out and the CDR3 is given as listed by TCRdb. V is TRBV21-1 and J is TRBJ2-7; no DNA check was done on the table's D call, TRBD2. TRBV21-1 is a documented pseudogene. The CDR3 totals 17 residues, both ends included. This chain's CDR3 is CASNKWGGGTGPYEQYF.

The chain combines TRBV29-1 with TRBJ2-5; D is unclear. Trimming removed 3 bases from V and 10 bases from J, with 6 bases in between. The length of the CDR3 is 9 residues. CDR1 and CDR2 from the germline V gene are SQVTM and ANQGSEA. The CDR3 loop reads CSVDQDQYF. CDR3 DNA: TGCAGCGTTGATCAAGACCAGTACTTC.

Concerning this clone itself: A read error is likely here: a far larger clone is one base away. The genes are TRBV7-9 and TRBJ1-2; 8 bases are shared with TRBD1. In germline, CDR1 is SEHNR, CDR2 FQNEAQ (reference sequence). There are 15 residues in the CDR3. With V trimmed by 9 bases and J by 4 bases, 13 bases remained unmatched. The CDR3 sequence: CARSLGQGRSYGYTF. The CDR3 coding sequence is TGTGCCAGGAGCCTAGGACAGGGACGTAGCTATGGCTACACCTTC.

V usage is TRBV18 and J usage is TRBJ2-7; D remains ambiguous. The germline V gene has CDR1 KGHSH and CDR2 LQKENI. This CDR3 spans 12 amino acids. V was shortened by 3 bases and J by 5 bases, with 8 bases between the two germline ends. The CDR3 loop is CASSPTVNEQYF. DNA of the CDR3: TGTGCCAGCTCACCTACCGTCAACGAGCAGTACTTC.

The rearrangement uses TRBV4-1 and TRBJ2-5, with TRBD1 identical over 7 bases. CDR1 is MGHRA and CDR2 is YSYEKL in the germline V gene. Trimming took 4 bases from V and 5 from J; bases not matched to a gene: 13. The CDR3 sequence is 16 residues long. The CDR3 DNA reads TGCGCCAGCAGCCCGGTCCCCGACAGGGCTGGGGAGACCCAGTACTTC. The encoded protein is CASSPVPDRAGETQYF.

The chain is built from TRBV9 and TRBJ1-6; no clear D gene. This CDR3 spans 15 amino acids. Germline V lookup: CDR1 SGDLS, CDR2 YYNGEE. V was clipped by 4 bases and J by 8 bases, with 16 bases between them. DNA of the CDR3: TGTGCCAGCAGCCACGCCCGGGGATTGGATTCACCCCTCCACTTT. This sequence encodes CASSHARGLDSPLHF.

The rearrangement uses TRBV28 and TRBJ1-1; 9 bases are a match to TRBD1. Trimming removed 7 bases from V and 6 bases from J; junction bases left unmatched: 15. The length of the CDR3 is 16 residues. From germline, CDR1 is MDHEN and CDR2 SYDVKM. In DNA, the CDR3 is TGTGCCAGCACCCAACCCTCTGGACAGGGGAGGGCTGAAGCTTTCTTT. Encoded protein: CASTQPSGQGRAEAFF.

In its sample, this clone was seen a few times. The chain joins TRBV7-9 to TRBJ1-1, with D unresolved. CDR1 SEHNR and CDR2 FQNEAQ come from the germline V gene (reference sequence). CDR3 length equals 13 residues. V was pared by 5 bases and J by 4 bases, with 11 bases between. CDR3 DNA: TGTGCCAGCAGCCCTACGTACGGCACTGAAGCTTTCTTT. Its translation is CASSPTYGTEAFF.